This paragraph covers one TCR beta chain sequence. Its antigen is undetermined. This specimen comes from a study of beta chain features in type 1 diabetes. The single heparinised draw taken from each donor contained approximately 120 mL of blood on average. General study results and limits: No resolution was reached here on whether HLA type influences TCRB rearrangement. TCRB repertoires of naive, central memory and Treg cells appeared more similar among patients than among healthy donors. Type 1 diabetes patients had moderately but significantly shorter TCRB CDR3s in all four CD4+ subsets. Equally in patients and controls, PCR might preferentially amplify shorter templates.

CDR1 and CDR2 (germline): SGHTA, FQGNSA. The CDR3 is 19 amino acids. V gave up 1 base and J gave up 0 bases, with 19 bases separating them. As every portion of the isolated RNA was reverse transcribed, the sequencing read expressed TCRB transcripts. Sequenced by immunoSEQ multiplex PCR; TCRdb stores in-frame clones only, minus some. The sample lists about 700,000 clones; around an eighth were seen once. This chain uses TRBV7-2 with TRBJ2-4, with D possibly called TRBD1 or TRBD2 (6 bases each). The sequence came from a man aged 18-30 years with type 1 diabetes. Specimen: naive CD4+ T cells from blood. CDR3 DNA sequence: TGTGCCAGCAGCTTAGTACCGGAGGGGGGATACCTAGCCAAAAACATTCAGTACTTC. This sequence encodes CASSLVPEGGYLAKNIQYF.